This T cell receptor (beta chain) was sequenced in a study of shared clonotypes between healthy human individuals. General observations from the study: What limited the represented genetic and exposure-history diversity was the small number of donors.

CD45RO negativity and positive selection for CCR7 defined naive CD8 cells, a population that excluded terminally differentiated effector memory CD45RA+ cells. The repertoire was sequenced with immunoSEQ multiplex PCR; TCRdb's copy has only in-frame clones and lacks some. The sample lists around 2,000,000 clones, around 96% occurring once. Germline CDR1 SGHTS, CDR2 YDEGEE. V shed 3 bases and J shed 4 bases, with 4 bases lying between them. The CDR3 is made up of 11 amino acids. Points on this clone: Antigen: not known.

The sequence came from a man younger than 30 in good health. This chain connects TRBV5-8 to TRBJ1-1; D is unresolved. Sample: naive CD8+ T cells sorted from blood. The CDR3 DNA is TGTGCCAGCAGCTCGGCCACTGAAGCTTTCTTT. It specifies CASSSATEAFF.